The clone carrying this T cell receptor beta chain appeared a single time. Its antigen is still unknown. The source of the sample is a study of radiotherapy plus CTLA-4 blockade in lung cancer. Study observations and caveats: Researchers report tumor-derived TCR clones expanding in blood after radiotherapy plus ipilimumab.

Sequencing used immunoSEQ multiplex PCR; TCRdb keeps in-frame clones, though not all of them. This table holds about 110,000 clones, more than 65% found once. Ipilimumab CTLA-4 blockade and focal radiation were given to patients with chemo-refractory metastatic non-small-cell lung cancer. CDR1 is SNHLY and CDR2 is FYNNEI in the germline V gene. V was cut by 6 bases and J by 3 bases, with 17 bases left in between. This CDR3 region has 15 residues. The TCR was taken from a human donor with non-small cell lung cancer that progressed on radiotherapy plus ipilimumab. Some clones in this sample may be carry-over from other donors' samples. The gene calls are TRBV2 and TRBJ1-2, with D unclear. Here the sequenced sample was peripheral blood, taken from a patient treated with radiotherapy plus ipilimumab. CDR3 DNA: TGTGCCAGCAGAGAATCAAGGCCCTGGGACTATGGCTACACCTTC. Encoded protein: CASRESRPWDYGYTF.